The present entry profiles one TCR beta chain with its context. Some clones are missing from TCRdb's copy, which holds only in-frame ones; the method was immunoSEQ multiplex PCR. The table includes around 28,000 clones, nearly 85% detected once. This CDR3 contains 15 residues. CDR1 and CDR2 (germline): SGHRS, YFSETQ. V shed 3 bases and J shed 2 bases, with 14 bases lying between them. These data belong to a study of blood T cell repertoires in COVID-19. Study background: Specimens from acute and convalescent COVID-19 originated in the United States, Italy and Spain.

The sequenced material came from peripheral blood. This sequence was found in a man between 65 and 85 years old with active COVID-19. The rearrangement links TRBV5-1 to TRBJ1-1; D unresolved. In DNA form, the CDR3 reads TGCGCCAGCAGCTGGAGCCAGTCGGAAAACACTGAAGCTTTCTTT. As protein: CASSWSQSENTEAFF. The entire variable domain, with the rest obtained from reference TRBV5-1 and TRBJ1-1, is as follows: KAGVTQTPRYLIKTRGQQVTLSCSPISGHRSVSWYQQTPGQGLQFLFEYFSETQRNKGNFPGRFSGRQFSNSRSEMNVSTLELGDSALYLCASSWSQSENTEAFFGQGTRLTVV.